This TCR beta chain was recorded in a study of blood T cell repertoires in COVID-19. The table came from immunoSEQ multiplex PCR; TCRdb's copy has only in-frame clones and leaves some out. The sample includes about 75,000 clones, roughly 89% of them seen just once. Germline CDR1 and CDR2: SGHDN and FVKESK. V trimming: 4 bases; J trimming: 7 bases; junction bases outside the gene matches: 6. The CDR3 is 15 residues long. The chain couples TRBV14 to TRBJ2-4; 11 bases agree with TRBD1. This TCR was sampled from a woman aged 50 to 60 with acute or convalescent COVID-19. The material sequenced was peripheral blood. The CDR3 nucleotides are TGTGCCAGCAGCCCGGACAGGGGGCTGACGAACATTCAGTACTTC. It specifies CASSPDRGLTNIQYF.